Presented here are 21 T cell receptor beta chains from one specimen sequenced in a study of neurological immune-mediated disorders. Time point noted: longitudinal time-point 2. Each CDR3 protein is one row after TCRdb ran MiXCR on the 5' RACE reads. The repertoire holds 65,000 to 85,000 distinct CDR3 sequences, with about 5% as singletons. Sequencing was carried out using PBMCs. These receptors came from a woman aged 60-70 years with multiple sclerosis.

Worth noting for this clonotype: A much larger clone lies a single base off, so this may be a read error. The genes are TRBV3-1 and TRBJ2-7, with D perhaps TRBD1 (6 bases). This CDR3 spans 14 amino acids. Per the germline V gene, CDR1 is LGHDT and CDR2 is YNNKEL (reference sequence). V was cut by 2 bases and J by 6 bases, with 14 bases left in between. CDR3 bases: TGTGCCAGCAGCCAATATGGGACACGGCGCGAGCAGTACTTC. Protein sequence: CASSQYGTRREQYF.

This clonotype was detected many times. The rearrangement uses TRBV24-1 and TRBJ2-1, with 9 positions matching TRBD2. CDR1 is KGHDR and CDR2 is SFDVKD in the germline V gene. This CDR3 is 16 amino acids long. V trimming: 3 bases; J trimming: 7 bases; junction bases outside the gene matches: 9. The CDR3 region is CATSDRRGGSLNEQFF. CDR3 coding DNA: TGTGCCACCAGTGATCGGCGGGGGGGATCGTTGAATGAGCAGTTCTTC.

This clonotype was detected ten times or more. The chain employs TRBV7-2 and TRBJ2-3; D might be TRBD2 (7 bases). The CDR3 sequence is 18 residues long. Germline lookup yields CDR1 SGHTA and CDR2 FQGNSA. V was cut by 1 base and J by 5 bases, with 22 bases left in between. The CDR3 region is CASSLEGFGGPRGDTQYF. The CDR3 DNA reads TGTGCCAGCAGCTTAGAGGGTTTCGGGGGGCCAAGGGGAGATACGCAGTATTTT.

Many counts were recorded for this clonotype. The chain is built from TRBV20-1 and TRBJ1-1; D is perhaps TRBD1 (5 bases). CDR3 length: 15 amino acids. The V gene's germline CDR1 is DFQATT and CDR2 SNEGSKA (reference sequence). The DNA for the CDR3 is TGCAAGATCGCAGGGAGCGAGGGGATGAACACTGAAGCTTTCTTT. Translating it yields CKIAGSEGMNTEAFF.

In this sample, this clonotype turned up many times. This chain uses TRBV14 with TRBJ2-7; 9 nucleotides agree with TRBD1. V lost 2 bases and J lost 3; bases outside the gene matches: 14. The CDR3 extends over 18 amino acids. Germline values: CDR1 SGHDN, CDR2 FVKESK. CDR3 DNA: TGTGCCAGCAGCCAAAGACGCTTGCCGGGACAGGGAATCTACGAGCAGTACTTC. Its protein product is CASSQRRLPGQGIYEQYF.

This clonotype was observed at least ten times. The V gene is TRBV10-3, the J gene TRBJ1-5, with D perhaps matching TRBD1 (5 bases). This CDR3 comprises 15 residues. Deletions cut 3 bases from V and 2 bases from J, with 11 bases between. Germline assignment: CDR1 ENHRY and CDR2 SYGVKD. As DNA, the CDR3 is TGTGCCATCAGTGAAGAGGGGTTAGGCAATCAGCCCCAGCATTTT. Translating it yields CAISEEGLGNQPQHF.

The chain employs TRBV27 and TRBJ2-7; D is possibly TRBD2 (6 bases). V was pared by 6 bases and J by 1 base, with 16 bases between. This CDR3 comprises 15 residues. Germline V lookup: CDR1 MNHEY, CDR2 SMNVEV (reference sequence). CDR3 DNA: TGTGCCAGCAGAAGGGACGTGGAGGGTTCCTACGAGCAGTACTTC. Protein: CASRRDVEGSYEQYF.

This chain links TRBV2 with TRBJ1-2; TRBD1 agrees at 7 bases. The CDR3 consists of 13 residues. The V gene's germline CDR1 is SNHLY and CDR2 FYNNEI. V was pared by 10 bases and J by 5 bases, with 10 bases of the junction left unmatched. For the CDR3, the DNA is TGTGCCACCCAACCTACAGGGGAGTATGGCTACACCTTC. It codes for CATQPTGEYGYTF.

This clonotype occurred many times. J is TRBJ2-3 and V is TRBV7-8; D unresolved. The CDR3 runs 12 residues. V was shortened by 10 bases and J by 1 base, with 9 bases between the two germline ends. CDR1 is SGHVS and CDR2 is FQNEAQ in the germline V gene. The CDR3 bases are TGTGCCACCGTACCGGGCACAGATACGCAGTATTTT. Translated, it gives CATVPGTDTQYF.

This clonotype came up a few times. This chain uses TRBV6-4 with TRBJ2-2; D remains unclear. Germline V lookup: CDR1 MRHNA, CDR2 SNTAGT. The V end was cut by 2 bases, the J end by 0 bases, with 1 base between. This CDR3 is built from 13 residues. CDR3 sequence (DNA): TGTGCCAGCAGTGACACGAACACCGGGGAGCTGTTTTTT. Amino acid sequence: CASSDTNTGELFF.

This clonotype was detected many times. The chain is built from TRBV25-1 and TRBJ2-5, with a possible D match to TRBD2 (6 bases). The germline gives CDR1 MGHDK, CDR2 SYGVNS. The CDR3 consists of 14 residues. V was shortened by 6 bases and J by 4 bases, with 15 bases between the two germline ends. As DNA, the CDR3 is TGTGCCAGCAGCACTAGAACGCGGGGAGAGACCCAGTACTTC. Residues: CASSTRTRGETQYF.

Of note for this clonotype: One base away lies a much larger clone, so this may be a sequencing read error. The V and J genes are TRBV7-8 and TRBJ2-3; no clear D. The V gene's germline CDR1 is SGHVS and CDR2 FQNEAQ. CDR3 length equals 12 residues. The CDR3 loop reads CAISLSPGTQYF. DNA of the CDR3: TGTGCCATCAGCCTGAGCCCGGGTACGCAGTATTTT.

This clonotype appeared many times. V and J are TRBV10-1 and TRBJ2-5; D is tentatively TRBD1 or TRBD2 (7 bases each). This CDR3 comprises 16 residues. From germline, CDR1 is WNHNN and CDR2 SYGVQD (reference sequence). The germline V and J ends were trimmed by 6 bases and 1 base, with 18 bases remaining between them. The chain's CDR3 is CASRGKGRGPQETQYF. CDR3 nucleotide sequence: TGCGCCAGCAGAGGGAAGGGGAGGGGGCCCCAAGAGACCCAGTACTTC.

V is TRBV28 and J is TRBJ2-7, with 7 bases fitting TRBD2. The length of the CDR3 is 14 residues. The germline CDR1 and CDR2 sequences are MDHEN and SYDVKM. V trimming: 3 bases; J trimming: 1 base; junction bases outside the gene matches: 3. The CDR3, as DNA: TGTGCCAGCAGTTTGTGGCGGGAGTCCTACGAGCAGTACTTC. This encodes CASSLWRESYEQYF.

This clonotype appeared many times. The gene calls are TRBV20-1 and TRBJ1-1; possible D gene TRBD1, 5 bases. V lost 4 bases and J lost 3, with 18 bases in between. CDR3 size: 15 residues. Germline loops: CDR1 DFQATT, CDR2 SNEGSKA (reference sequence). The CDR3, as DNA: TGCAGTGCTATAGGGGTAGTGGCCCCCGACACTGAAGCTTTCTTT. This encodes CSAIGVVAPDTEAFF.

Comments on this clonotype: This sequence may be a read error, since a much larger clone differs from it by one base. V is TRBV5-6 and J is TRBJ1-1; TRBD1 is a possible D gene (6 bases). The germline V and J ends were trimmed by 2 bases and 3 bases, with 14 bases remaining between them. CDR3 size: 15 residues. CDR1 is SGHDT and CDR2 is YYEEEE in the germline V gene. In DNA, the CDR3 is TGTGCCAGCAGCTTTGCCGGGGGCGCGGACACTGAAGCTTTCTTT. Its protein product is CASSFAGGADTEAFF.

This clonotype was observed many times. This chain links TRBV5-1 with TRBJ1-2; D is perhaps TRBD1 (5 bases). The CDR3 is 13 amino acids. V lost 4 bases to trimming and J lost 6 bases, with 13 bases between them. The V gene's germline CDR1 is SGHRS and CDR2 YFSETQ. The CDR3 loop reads CASSTPGTNGYTF. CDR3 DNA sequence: TGCGCCAGCAGCACCCCCGGGACCAATGGCTACACCTTC.

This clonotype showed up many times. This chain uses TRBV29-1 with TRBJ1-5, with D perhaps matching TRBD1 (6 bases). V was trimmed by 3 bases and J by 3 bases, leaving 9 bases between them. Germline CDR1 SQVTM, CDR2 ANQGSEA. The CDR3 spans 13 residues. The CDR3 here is CSVDQGPNQPQHF. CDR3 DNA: TGCAGCGTTGATCAGGGGCCCAATCAGCCCCAGCATTTT.

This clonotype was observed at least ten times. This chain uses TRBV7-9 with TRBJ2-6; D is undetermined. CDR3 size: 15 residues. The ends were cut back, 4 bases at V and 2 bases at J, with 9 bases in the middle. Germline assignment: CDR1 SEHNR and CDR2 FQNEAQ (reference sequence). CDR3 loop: CASSSIWTGANVLTF. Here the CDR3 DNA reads TGTGCCAGCAGCTCGATTTGGACTGGGGCCAACGTCCTGACTTTC.

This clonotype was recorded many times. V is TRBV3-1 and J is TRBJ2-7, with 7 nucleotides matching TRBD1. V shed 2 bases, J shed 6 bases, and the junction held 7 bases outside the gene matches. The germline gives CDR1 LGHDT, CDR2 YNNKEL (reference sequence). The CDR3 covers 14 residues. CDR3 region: CASSQLPGQTEQYF. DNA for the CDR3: TGTGCCAGCAGCCAATTGCCGGGACAGACCGAGCAGTACTTC.

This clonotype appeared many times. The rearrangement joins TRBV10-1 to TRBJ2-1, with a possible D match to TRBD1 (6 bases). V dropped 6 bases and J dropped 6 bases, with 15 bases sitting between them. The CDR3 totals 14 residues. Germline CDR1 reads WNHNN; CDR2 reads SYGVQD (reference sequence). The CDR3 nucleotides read TGCGCCAGCAGCGAAACAGGGAAACTCAATGAGCAGTTCTTC. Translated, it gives CASSETGKLNEQFF.